The 4 T cell receptor beta chains presented below share a single source sample, sequenced in a study of human T cells and chemical hapten exposure. Time point of the sample: patch test 2, 6 weeks after DPC sensitization. The treatment is: therapeutic diphenylcyclopropenone sensitization with weekly scalp DPC. Each CDR3 protein is one row after TCRdb ran MiXCR on the RACE reads. The sample lists a few hundred thousand distinct CDR3 sequences; more than 5% were seen once. The sample in question was whole blood, obtained in connection with sensitization to the hapten diphenylcyclopropenone (DPC). The receptors were sampled from a woman aged 18-29 years with alopecia areata. Some clones in this sample may be carry-over from other donors' samples.

This clonotype was detected many times. The chain carries TRBV2 and TRBJ1-5, with no clear D. The CDR3 covers 14 residues. CDR1 is SNHLY and CDR2 is FYNNEI in the germline V gene. Trimming removed 3 bases at V and 0 bases at J, with 6 bases between. CDR3: CASSEVYSNQPQHF. For the CDR3, the DNA is TGTGCCAGCAGTGAGGTTTATAGCAATCAGCCCCAGCATTTT.

In this sample, this clonotype turned up many times. This chain links TRBV29-1 with TRBJ1-4; 8 nucleotides match TRBD1. J was trimmed by 3 bases and V by 4 bases; bases with no gene match: 1. This CDR3 is 13 amino acids long. The germline CDR1 and CDR2 sequences are SQVTM and ANQGSEA. In nucleotides, the CDR3 is TGCAGCGTTGTGGACAGGGCTAATGAAAAACTGTTTTTT. This sequence encodes CSVVDRANEKLFF.

This clonotype was picked up many times. The V and J genes are TRBV29-1 and TRBJ1-1; TRBD1 agrees at 7 bases. Germline-derived CDR1 and CDR2 are SQVTM and ANQGSEA. The junction had 7 bases not matched to a gene; V was cut back by 6 bases and J by 0 bases. CDR3 size: 14 residues. The CDR3, as DNA: TGCAGCGTGACATCGGACAGGCTGAACACTGAAGCTTTCTTT. It codes for CSVTSDRLNTEAFF. Full variable domain (rest looked up from reference TRBV29-1 and TRBJ1-1): SAVISQKPSRDICQRGTSLTIQCQVDSQVTMMFWYRQQPGQSLTLIATANQGSEATYESGFVIDKFPISRPNLTFSTLTVSNMSPEDSSIYLCSVTSDRLNTEAFFGQGTRLTVV.

The rearrangement joins TRBV5-1 to TRBJ2-3, with TRBD1 matching over 9 bases. The CDR3 spans 14 residues. Germline values: CDR1 SGHRS, CDR2 YFSETQ. V was clipped by 1 base and J by 6 bases; unmatched bases: 3. CDR3: CASSLYRGLDTQYF. The CDR3 nucleotides read TGCGCCAGCAGCTTGTACAGGGGGCTGGATACGCAGTATTTT.